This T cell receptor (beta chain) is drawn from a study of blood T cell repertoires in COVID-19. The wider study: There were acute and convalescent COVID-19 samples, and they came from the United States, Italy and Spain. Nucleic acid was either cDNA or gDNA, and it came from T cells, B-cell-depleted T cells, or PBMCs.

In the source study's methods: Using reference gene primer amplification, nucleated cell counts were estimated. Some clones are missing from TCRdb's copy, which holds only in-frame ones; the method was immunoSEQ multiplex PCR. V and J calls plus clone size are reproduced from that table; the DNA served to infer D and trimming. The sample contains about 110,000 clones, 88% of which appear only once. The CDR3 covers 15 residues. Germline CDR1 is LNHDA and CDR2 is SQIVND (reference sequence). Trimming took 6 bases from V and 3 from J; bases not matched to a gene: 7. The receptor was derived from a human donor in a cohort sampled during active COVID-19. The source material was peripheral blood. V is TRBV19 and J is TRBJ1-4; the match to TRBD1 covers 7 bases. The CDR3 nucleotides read TGTGCCAGTAGCGGCAGGGGGTCAGCTAATGAAAAACTGTTTTTT. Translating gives CASSGRGSANEKLFF.